One and the same sample provided the 27 T cell receptor beta chains below, sequenced in a study of cytomegalovirus exposure and HLA in healthy donors. PCR was performed using 60 Vbeta and 13 Jbeta primers. The table came from immunoSEQ multiplex PCR; TCRdb's copy has only in-frame clones and leaves some out. The sample has roughly 180,000 clones; about 80% are singletons. The sequenced material came from PBMCs. The receptor source for this set is a man younger than 45 in good health and CMV-seronegative.

The chain has TRBV6-5 and TRBJ2-3; D perhaps matches TRBD1 (5 bases). The length of the CDR3 is 15 residues. The V gene's germline CDR1 is MNHEY and CDR2 SVGAGI. Trimming took 2 bases from V and 4 from J, leaving 13 bases between them. CDR3 bases: TGTGCCAGCAGTTACGGGGCCGAGTGGGCAGATACGCAGTATTTT. Translated: CASSYGAEWADTQYF.

The J gene is TRBJ1-5, the V gene TRBV10-3, with D possibly matching TRBD1 (5 bases). The CDR3 has 14 residues. Germline V lookup: CDR1 ENHRY, CDR2 SYGVKD. V was pared by 8 bases and J by 6 bases, with 17 bases between. The CDR3, as DNA: TGTGCCATCGCGGAAGTGCGGGGGTTTCAGCCCCAGCATTTT. It translates to CAIAEVRGFQPQHF.

The V call is TRBV11-2, the J call TRBJ2-1; 11 nucleotides agree with TRBD2. Germline lookup yields CDR1 SGHAT and CDR2 FQNNGV. The CDR3 length is 18 residues. The V segment lost 0 bases and the J segment 5 bases; nucleotides outside the gene matches: 9. The CDR3 sequence is CASSLDRGSGRVHNEQFF. Here the CDR3 DNA reads TGTGCCAGCAGCTTAGATCGGGGTAGCGGGAGGGTGCACAATGAGCAGTTCTTC.

This clone was observed a handful of times. The chain couples TRBV25-1 to TRBJ2-1; 11 nucleotides agree with TRBD2. V trimming: 3 bases; J trimming: 3 bases; junction bases outside the gene matches: 4. CDR1 and CDR2 from the germline V gene are MGHDK and SYGVNS. This CDR3 comprises 16 residues. Here the CDR3 DNA reads TGTGCCAGCAGTGACACGGGACTAGCGGTCTACAATGAGCAGTTCTTC. Translating it yields CASSDTGLAVYNEQFF.

The rearrangement joins TRBV5-8 to TRBJ2-7, with D perhaps matching TRBD2 (6 bases). This CDR3 has 16 residues. Trimming stripped 0 bases from V and 5 bases from J, with 18 bases between. Per germline, CDR1 SGHTS and CDR2 YDEGEE. CDR3 region: CASSLAGGRILDEQYF. The CDR3 nucleotides read TGTGCCAGCAGCTTGGCCGGGGGACGGATCCTAGACGAGCAGTACTTC.

V usage is TRBV9 and J usage is TRBJ2-5, with 9 bases fitting TRBD1. The ends lost 1 base at V and 5 bases at J; junction bases unmatched: 9. Germline V gene lookup returns CDR1 SGDLS and CDR2 YYNGEE. CDR3 length equals 16 residues. CDR3 coding DNA: TGTGCCAGCAGCGTAACGGGGACAGGGAACGGGGAGACCCAGTACTTC. Residues: CASSVTGTGNGETQYF.

The V call is TRBV7-2, the J call TRBJ2-2, with D possibly matching TRBD2 (5 bases). The CDR3 runs to 16 residues. V was shortened by 6 bases and J by 4 bases, with 18 bases between the two germline ends. The germline CDR1 and CDR2 sequences are SGHTA and FQGNSA. CDR3: CASSTTVWTVTGELFF. CDR3 nucleotides: TGTGCCAGCAGTACAACGGTCTGGACTGTCACCGGGGAGCTGTTTTTT. Full variable domain (rest looked up from reference TRBV7-2 and TRBJ2-2): GAGVSQSPSNKVTEKGKDVELRCDPISGHTALYWYRQSLGQGLEFLIYFQGNSAPDKSGLPSDRFSAERTGGSVSTLTIQRTQQEDSAVYLCASSTTVWTVTGELFFGEGSRLTVL.

The chain joins TRBV27 to TRBJ1-5; D call uncertain. CDR1 is MNHEY, CDR2 SMNVEV, per germline (reference sequence). The CDR3 spans 14 residues. Trimming shortened V by 4 bases and J by 4 bases, and 11 bases separated the two germline ends. CDR3 in DNA: TGTGCCAGCAGTTCCTCGGTACGAAATCAGCCCCAGCATTTT. Translating gives CASSSSVRNQPQHF.

The chain links TRBV30 to TRBJ2-7; D not resolved. The CDR3 spans 11 residues. V was trimmed by 2 bases and J by 6 bases, leaving 8 bases between them. Germline V gives CDR1 GTSNPN, CDR2 SVGIG (reference sequence). The CDR3, as DNA: TGTGCCTGGAGTACCCTACGCGAGCAGTACTTC. Translated: CAWSTLREQYF.

V is TRBV6-6 and J is TRBJ2-5, with 12 bases lining up with TRBD1. CDR3 length equals 14 residues. Germline V gene sequence: CDR1 MNHNY, CDR2 SVGAGI (reference sequence). J was trimmed by 5 bases and V by 6 bases; bases with no gene match: 4. The CDR3 sequence is CASRGTGGGETQYF. The CDR3 coding sequence is TGTGCCAGCAGGGGGACAGGGGGCGGGGAGACCCAGTACTTC.

This chain joins TRBV29-1 and TRBJ1-1, with TRBD1 as a possible D gene (6 bases). The CDR3 contains 14 residues. With 8 bases removed from V and 2 bases from J, the gap between germline ends came to 18 bases. Germline-derived CDR1 and CDR2 are SQVTM and ANQGSEA. CDR3 coding DNA: TGCAGCCTGGAGGAACAGGGCCTCAACACTGAAGCTTTCTTT. Protein product: CSLEEQGLNTEAFF. Full variable domain (rest looked up from reference TRBV29-1 and TRBJ1-1): SAVISQKPSRDICQRGTSLTIQCQVDSQVTMMFWYRQQPGQSLTLIATANQGSEATYESGFVIDKFPISRPNLTFSTLTVSNMSPEDSSIYLCSLEEQGLNTEAFFGQGTRLTVV.

The chain carries TRBV28 and TRBJ2-5; 14 positions match TRBD2. The V gene's germline CDR1 is MDHEN and CDR2 SYDVKM. The length of the CDR3 is 15 residues. Losses at the gene ends were 4 bases for V and 4 bases for J; bases not matched to a gene: 2. The CDR3: CASSSGTSGRETQYF. The CDR3 region has the DNA TGTGCCAGCAGTTCAGGGACTAGCGGGAGAGAGACCCAGTACTTC.

This clone was detected a few times. This chain joins TRBV11-2 and TRBJ2-7; 7 bases align to TRBD2. Looked up from germline, CDR1 is SGHAT and CDR2 is FQNNGV. This CDR3 is built from 15 residues. Trimming took 6 bases from V and 4 from J; bases not matched to a gene: 12. CDR3 region: CASRTPRGLTYEQYF. The CDR3 nucleotides read TGTGCCAGCAGAACCCCGAGGGGACTAACTTACGAGCAGTACTTC.

The chain carries TRBV7-9 and TRBJ1-5; TRBD1 is a possible D gene (5 bases). The germline V and J ends were trimmed by 5 bases and 2 bases, with 10 bases remaining between them. Germline V gives CDR1 SEHNR, CDR2 FQNEAQ (reference sequence). The CDR3 is made up of 14 amino acids. CDR3: CASSEQGGNQPQHF. The CDR3 coding sequence is TGTGCCAGCAGCGAGCAGGGTGGCAATCAGCCCCAGCATTTT.

This rearrangement joins TRBV30 to TRBJ2-7, with 8 bases identical to TRBD2. J lost 6 bases, V lost 3 bases, and 13 bases had no gene match. Germline loops: CDR1 GTSNPN, CDR2 SVGIG (reference sequence). The CDR3 loop spans 15 amino acids. The chain's CDR3 is CAWSGRGRVLGEQYF. CDR3 nucleotides: TGTGCCTGGAGCGGGAGGGGCAGGGTTTTGGGCGAGCAGTACTTC.

J is TRBJ2-3 and V is TRBV28, with 8 bases fitting TRBD1. The junction had 4 bases not matched to a gene; V was cut back by 6 bases and J by 2 bases. This CDR3 spans 14 amino acids. The germline gives CDR1 MDHEN, CDR2 SYDVKM. The CDR3 DNA reads TGTGCCAGCAGCTGGGACAGGTACACAGATACGCAGTATTTT. This codes for CASSWDRYTDTQYF.

This clone was detected once. This chain uses TRBV4-2 with TRBJ2-7; possible D gene TRBD2, 5 bases. Per germline, CDR1 LGHNA and CDR2 YNFKEQ. V lost 0 bases to trimming and J lost 3 bases, with 12 bases between them. CDR3 length: 15 residues. The CDR3 DNA reads as TGTGCCAGCAGCCAAGATTCCGGGATCTTCTACGAGCAGTACTTC. It codes for CASSQDSGIFYEQYF.

This clone has just one count. The chain employs TRBV7-9 and TRBJ2-6, with D possibly being TRBD2 (6 bases). The V gene's germline CDR1 is SEHNR and CDR2 FQNEAQ (reference sequence). This CDR3 has 15 residues. V was cut by 5 bases and J by 4 bases, with 12 bases left in between. The CDR3 DNA is TGTGCCAGCAGCCTATATGCGGGAGGGGCCAACGTCCTGACTTTC. Its translation: CASSLYAGGANVLTF.

The chain carries TRBV7-2 and TRBJ2-6, with D possibly TRBD1 on 6 matching bases. This CDR3 is built from 14 residues. Germline CDR1 SGHTA, CDR2 FQGNSA. The germline V and J ends were trimmed by 5 bases and 9 bases, with 14 bases remaining between them. The CDR3 reads CASSPGVSGNVLTF. As DNA, the CDR3 is TGTGCCAGCAGCCCAGGGGTATCCGGCAACGTCCTGACTTTC.

V and J are TRBV6-5 and TRBJ1-5; 8 bases agree with TRBD1. Per germline, CDR1 MNHEY and CDR2 SVGAGI. The CDR3 extends over 14 amino acids. The J segment lost 6 bases and the V segment lost 5 bases, leaving 6 bases of the junction unmatched. The CDR3 here is CASSPDRGSQPQHF. The CDR3 bases are TGTGCCAGCAGTCCTGACAGGGGATCTCAGCCCCAGCATTTT.

The chain uses TRBV28 and TRBJ1-2, with D tentatively TRBD1 (6 bases). The germline V gene encodes CDR1 MDHEN and CDR2 SYDVKM. The V end lost 8 bases, the J end lost 8 bases, and 12 bases lay between the germline ends. The CDR3 contains 11 residues. CDR3 in DNA: TGTGCCAGCTCGGGACAAGCGGGCTACACCTTC. This sequence encodes CASSGQAGYTF.

This sequence joins TRBV6-5 and TRBJ1-3; D perhaps matches TRBD1 (6 bases). CDR3 length: 15 residues. Looked up from germline, CDR1 is MNHEY and CDR2 is SVGAGI. V was clipped by 5 bases and J by 2 bases, with 13 bases between them. The CDR3 nucleotides read TGTGCCAGCAGTCATCAAGGGGGTGCTGGAAACACCATATATTTT. Translation: CASSHQGGAGNTIYF.

As to this clone: This specimen includes other DNA sequences encoding the same CDR3. The rearrangement uses TRBV5-1 and TRBJ1-1; D is possibly TRBD1 (5 bases). CDR3 length: 13 residues. The ends were cut back, 2 bases at V and 3 bases at J, with 8 bases in the middle. CDR1 is SGHRS, CDR2 YFSETQ, per germline. CDR3 in amino acids: CASSFEGDTEAFF. CDR3 nucleotide sequence: TGCGCCAGCAGCTTTGAAGGGGACACTGAAGCTTTCTTT.

The J gene is TRBJ1-2, the V gene TRBV2; 7 bases map to TRBD1. J was trimmed by 1 base and V by 6 bases; bases with no gene match: 5. This CDR3 contains 14 residues. Germline CDR1 reads SNHLY; CDR2 reads FYNNEI. CDR3 sequence reads: CASSPGQNNYGYTF. In DNA form, the CDR3 reads TGTGCCAGCAGCCCGGGACAGAATAACTATGGCTACACCTTC.

The DNA for the CDR3 is TGTGCCAGCAGCATAAGACTAGCGGGGGGCACCGGGGAGCTGTTTTTT. It codes for CASSIRLAGGTGELFF. The V gene is TRBV7-6, the J gene TRBJ2-2; 13 nucleotides align to TRBD2. The CDR3 length is 16 residues. J lost 4 bases, V lost 5 bases, and 4 bases had no gene match. Germline V gene data show CDR1 as SGHVS and CDR2 as FNYEAQ.

This clone has just a few counts. The V and J genes are TRBV2 and TRBJ2-5, with 7 bases lining up with TRBD2. CDR1 and CDR2 from the germline V gene are SNHLY and FYNNEI. This CDR3 has 15 residues. J gave up 9 bases and V 5 bases, and 15 bases lay outside the gene matches. Written as DNA, the CDR3 is TGTGCCAGCAGTCGGGGAGCGGGGTTGGGAGGGGCCCAGTACTTC. Translated: CASSRGAGLGGAQYF.

The rearrangement links TRBV7-2 to TRBJ2-5, with 11 bases matching TRBD2. The CDR3 is made up of 16 amino acids. Germline CDR1 SGHTA, CDR2 FQGNSA. J gave up 8 bases and V 4 bases, and 12 bases lay outside the gene matches. CDR3 coding DNA: TGTGCCAGCAGCTCTCCGGGGCTAGCGGGAGGAAAAACCCAGTACTTC. Translation gives CASSSPGLAGGKTQYF.